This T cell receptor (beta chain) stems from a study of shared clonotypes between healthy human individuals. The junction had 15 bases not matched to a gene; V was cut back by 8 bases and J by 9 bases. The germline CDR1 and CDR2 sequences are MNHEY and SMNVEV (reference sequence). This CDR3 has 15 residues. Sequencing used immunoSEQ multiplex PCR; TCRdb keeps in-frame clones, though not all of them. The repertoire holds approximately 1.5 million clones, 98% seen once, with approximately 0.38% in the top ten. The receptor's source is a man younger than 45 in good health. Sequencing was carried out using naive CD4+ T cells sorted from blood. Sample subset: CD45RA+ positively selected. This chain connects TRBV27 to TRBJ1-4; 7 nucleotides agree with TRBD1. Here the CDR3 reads CASGNRGGGVKKLFF. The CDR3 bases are TGTGCCAGCGGAAACAGGGGAGGAGGGGTGAAAAAACTGTTTTTT.